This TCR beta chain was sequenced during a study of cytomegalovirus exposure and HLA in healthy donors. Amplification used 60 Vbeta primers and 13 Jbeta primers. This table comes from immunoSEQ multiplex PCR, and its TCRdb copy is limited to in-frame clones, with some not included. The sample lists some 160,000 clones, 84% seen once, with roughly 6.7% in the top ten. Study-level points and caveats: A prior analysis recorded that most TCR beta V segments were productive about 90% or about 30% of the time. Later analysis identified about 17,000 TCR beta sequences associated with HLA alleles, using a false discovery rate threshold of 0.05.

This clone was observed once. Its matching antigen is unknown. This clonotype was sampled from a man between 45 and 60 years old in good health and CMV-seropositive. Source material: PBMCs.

This CDR3 is CASSQGGEQFF. The CDR3 bases are TGTGCCAGCAGCCAGGGGGGTGAGCAGTTCTTC. This chain uses TRBV14 with TRBJ2-1; possibly TRBD2 for D (6 bases). This CDR3 has 11 residues. In germline, CDR1 is SGHDN, CDR2 FVKESK. Trimming took 3 bases from V and 9 from J, leaving 6 bases between them.